This is a list of T cell receptor beta chains from one sample in a study of T cell responses to AZD1222 COVID-19 vaccine. This table comes from immunoSEQ multiplex PCR, and its TCRdb copy is limited to in-frame clones, with some not included. The sample contains some 140,000 clones, around 89% of which appear only once. The source was peripheral blood, collected 28 days after the second AZD1222 dose. Receptors originate from an adult who received the AZD1222 COVID-19 vaccine. CDR3s include the opening cysteine and the closing phenylalanine or tryptophan. A D gene is named only where the DNA matches it firmly. Rows give clone size only sometimes, using once, few, many, or a class for an expanded clone.

V	J	D	size	CDR3	DNA
TRBV19	TRBJ1-1	.	.	CASSIRAGRERTEAFF	TGTGCCAGTAGTATACGGGCAGGGAGGGAGCGCACTGAAGCTTTCTTT
TRBV29-1	TRBJ2-7	TRBD2	.	CSVEGTSGSSYEQYF	TGCAGCGTCGAAGGGACTAGCGGAAGCTCCTACGAGCAGTACTTC
TRBV5-4	TRBJ2-5	TRBD2	.	CASSSGGGTETQYF	TGTGCCAGCAGCTCGGGGGGGGGAACAGAGACCCAGTACTTC
TRBV3-1/TRBV3-2	TRBJ1-2	.	once	CASSQDRSYGYTF	TGTGCCAGCAGCCAAGACAGGAGTTATGGCTACACCTTC
TRBV12-3/TRBV12-4	TRBJ1-1	.	.	CASSLGEAEAFF	TGTGCCAGCAGTTTAGGGGAGGCTGAAGCTTTCTTT
TRBV11-2	TRBJ2-2	TRBD2	.	CASSLARTSGRAGELFF	TGTGCCAGCAGCTTAGCCCGAACTAGCGGGAGAGCCGGGGAGCTGTTTTTT
TRBV4-3	TRBJ1-2	.	.	CASSQALDRGYTF	TGCGCCAGCAGCCAAGCACTGGATCGCGGCTACACCTTC
TRBV10-2	TRBJ1-1	.	few	CASRDTGSPEAFF	TGCGCCAGCAGGGACACAGGGAGTCCTGAAGCTTTCTTT
TRBV19	TRBJ1-3	.	.	CASTWTDGNTIYF	TGTGCCAGTACCTGGACAGACGGAAACACCATATATTTT
TRBV30	TRBJ1-1	TRBD1	.	CALDRGDSDRGNTEAFF	TGTGCCTTGGACCGGGGGGACTCCGACAGGGGGAACACTGAAGCTTTCTTT
TRBV5-1	TRBJ2-5	.	.	CASSFGAGQETQYF	TGCGCCAGCAGCTTCGGGGCAGGACAAGAGACCCAGTACTTC
TRBV7-7	TRBJ2-2	TRBD1	.	CASSSHLGQGDTGELFF	TGTGCTAGCAGCTCTCATCTTGGACAGGGTGACACCGGGGAGCTGTTTTTT
TRBV10-3	TRBJ1-6	.	.	CAAWAGPTSSYNSPLHF	TGTGCCGCCTGGGCGGGACCCACGAGCTCCTATAATTCACCCCTCCACTTT
TRBV7-8	TRBJ2-3	TRBD2	.	CASMLAGVPDTQYF	TGTGCCAGCATGCTAGCGGGGGTGCCAGATACGCAGTATTTT
TRBV5-1	TRBJ2-6	.	.	CASSLGSSGANVLTF	TGCGCCAGCAGCTTGGGTAGCTCTGGGGCCAACGTCCTGACTTTC
TRBV2	TRBJ2-7	TRBD2	.	CASSRSGSSYEQYF	TGTGCCAGCAGTCGGAGCGGGAGCTCCTACGAGCAGTACTTC
TRBV10-3	TRBJ1-4	.	once	CATSSGLSNEKLFF	TGTGCCACCTCCTCGGGACTGTCTAATGAAAAACTGTTTTTT
TRBV5-1	TRBJ2-5	.	.	CASSSVLADQETQYF	TGCGCCAGCAGCTCCGTATTAGCGGATCAAGAGACCCAGTACTTC
TRBV7-8	TRBJ1-2	.	.	CASSVRQNYGYTF	TGTGCCAGCAGTGTCAGGCAGAACTATGGCTACACCTTC
TRBV3-1/TRBV3-2	TRBJ2-4	TRBD1	.	CASSQVTGNIQYF	TGTGCCAGCAGCCAGGTGACAGGGAACATTCAGTACTTC
TRBV20-1	TRBJ2-1	.	.	CRVDSYNEQFF	TGCAGAGTGGACAGCTACAATGAGCAGTTCTTC
TRBV5-1	TRBJ2-6	.	.	CASRELSGANVLTF	TGCGCCAGCAGAGAGCTCTCTGGGGCCAACGTCCTGACTTTC
TRBV7-6	TRBJ1-4	.	.	CASSERGTTTNEKLFF	TGTGCCAGCAGCGAAAGAGGGACAACAACTAATGAAAAACTGTTTTTT
TRBV19	TRBJ1-1	TRBD1	.	CASTAGQGNTEAFF	TGTGCCAGTACCGCGGGACAGGGAAACACTGAAGCTTTCTTT
TRBV6-5	TRBJ1-2	.	.	CASSFVWVEGYTF	TGTGCCAGCAGCTTCGTCTGGGTAGAGGGCTACACCTTC
TRBV6-5	TRBJ2-7	TRBD1	.	CASSYSTGGGYEQYF	TGTGCCAGCAGTTACTCGACAGGGGGGGGCTACGAGCAGTACTTC
TRBV29-1	TRBJ1-1	.	.	CSALYRGLNTEAFF	TGCAGCGCGCTGTATAGGGGGTTGAACACTGAAGCTTTCTTT
TRBV5-8	TRBJ2-1	.	.	CASSLFHEQFF	TGTGCCAGCAGCCTCTTTCATGAGCAGTTCTTC
TRBV19	TRBJ2-5	TRBD1	.	CASSMGHTGGETQYF	TGTGCCAGTAGTATGGGGCACACAGGGGGGGAGACCCAGTACTTC
TRBV27	TRBJ1-6	.	.	CAARGTNSPLHF	TGTGCTGCAAGAGGGACTAATTCACCCCTCCACTTT
TRBV5-1	TRBJ2-1	TRBD1	.	CASSSDRGGYNEQFF	TGCGCCAGCAGTTCGGACAGGGGGGGATACAATGAGCAGTTCTTC
TRBV7-9	TRBJ1-3	.	.	CASSRGIIDRSSGNTIYF	TGTGCCAGCAGCCGGGGGATTATCGACAGAAGCTCTGGAAACACCATATATTTT
TRBV2	TRBJ1-5	.	.	CASSGEGGYQPQHF	TGTGCCAGCAGTGGTGAAGGAGGGTATCAGCCCCAGCATTTT
TRBV4-1	TRBJ1-1	.	.	CASSHPTGRGTMNTEAFF	TGCGCCAGCAGCCACCCGACAGGACGGGGAACAATGAACACTGAAGCTTTCTTT
TRBV5-7	TRBJ2-7	TRBD1	.	CASSLASDREDYEQYF	TGTGCCAGCAGCTTGGCCTCGGACAGGGAGGACTACGAGCAGTACTTC
TRBV6-2/TRBV6-3	TRBJ1-1	.	.	CASTPDNLYTEAFF	TGTGCCAGCACCCCTGACAACCTTTACACTGAAGCTTTCTTT
TRBV6-1	TRBJ1-1	TRBD1	.	CASNDRGRPVMNTEAFF	TGTGCCAGCAATGACAGGGGACGGCCAGTCATGAACACTGAAGCTTTCTTT
TRBV5-5	TRBJ1-5	.	.	CASSLTGGSNQPQHF	TGTGCCAGCAGCTTAACAGGAGGTAGCAATCAGCCCCAGCATTTT
TRBV25-1	TRBJ1-2	.	.	CASSEGEYVGYTF	TGTGCCAGCAGTGAAGGGGAATACGTAGGCTACACCTTC
TRBV5-1	TRBJ2-5	.	.	CASTIDPSETQYF	TGCGCCAGCACCATTGACCCCTCAGAGACCCAGTACTTC
TRBV30	TRBJ1-5	.	once	CAWSSQRNQPQHF	TGTGCCTGGAGTAGTCAGCGAAATCAGCCCCAGCATTTT
TRBV18	TRBJ1-6	.	.	CASSESRGLGPPLHF	TGTGCCAGCTCAGAAAGCCGGGGCTTGGGGCCACCCCTCCACTTT